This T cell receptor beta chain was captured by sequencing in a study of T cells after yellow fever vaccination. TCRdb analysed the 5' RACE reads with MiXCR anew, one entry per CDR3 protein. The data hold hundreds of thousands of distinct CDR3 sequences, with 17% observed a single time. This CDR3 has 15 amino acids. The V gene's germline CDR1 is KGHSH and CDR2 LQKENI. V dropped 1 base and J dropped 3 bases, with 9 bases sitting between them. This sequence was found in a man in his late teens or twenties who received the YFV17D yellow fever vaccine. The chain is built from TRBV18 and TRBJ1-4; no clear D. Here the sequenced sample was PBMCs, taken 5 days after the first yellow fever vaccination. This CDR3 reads CASSPRSGANEKLFF. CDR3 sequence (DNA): TGTGCCAGCTCACCACGCTCTGGGGCTAATGAAAAACTGTTTTTT.